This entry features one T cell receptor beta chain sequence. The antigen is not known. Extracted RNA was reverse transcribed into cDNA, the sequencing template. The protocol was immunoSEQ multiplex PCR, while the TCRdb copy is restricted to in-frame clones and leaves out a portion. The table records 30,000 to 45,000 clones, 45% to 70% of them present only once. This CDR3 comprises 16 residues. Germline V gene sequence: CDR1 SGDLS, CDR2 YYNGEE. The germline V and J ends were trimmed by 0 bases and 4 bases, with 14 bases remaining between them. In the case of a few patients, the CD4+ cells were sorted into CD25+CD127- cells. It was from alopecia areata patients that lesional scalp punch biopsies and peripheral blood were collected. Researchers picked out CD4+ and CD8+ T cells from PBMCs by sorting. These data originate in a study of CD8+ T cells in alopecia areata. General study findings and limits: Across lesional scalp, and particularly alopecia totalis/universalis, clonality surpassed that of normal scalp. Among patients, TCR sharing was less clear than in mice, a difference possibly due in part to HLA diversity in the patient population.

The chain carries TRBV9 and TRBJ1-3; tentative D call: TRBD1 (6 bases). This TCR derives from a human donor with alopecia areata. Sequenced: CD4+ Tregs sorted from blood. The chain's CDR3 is CASSVGPGAGGNTIYF. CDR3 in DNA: TGTGCCAGCAGCGTAGGCCCAGGGGCAGGAGGAAACACCATATATTTT.